This is a list of T cell receptor beta chains from one sample in a study of T-cell reconstitution after alpha-beta-depleted transplantation in children. One entry per CDR3 protein, called by TCRdb with MiXCR from the PCR reads. The data contain some 3,000 distinct CDR3 sequences, 20% to 25% of them singletons. Source: PBMCs, mostly from graft donor cells, taken 60 days after TCRalphabeta/CD19-depleted stem cell transplant. The receptors originated from a female patient aged 10 to 17 who had a stem cell transplant for acute lymphoblastic leukemia, so the T cells may come from the graft donor. Each CDR3 is given with its conserved first and last residue.

V gene: TRBV4-3; CDR3 protein: CASSQDSGGSYNEQFF
V gene: TRBV7-3; CDR3 protein: CASSLPRAGGDTDTQYF
V gene: TRBV4-1; CDR3 protein: CASSLLLLRGAYGYTF
V gene: TRBV24-1; CDR3 protein: CATRQGANTGELFF
V gene: TRBV7-7; CDR3 protein: CASSPLDSSYEQYF
V gene: TRBV20-1; CDR3 protein: CSSDGNYGYTF
V gene: TRBV7-9; CDR3 protein: CASSLKGSVDTQYF
V gene: TRBV12-3/TRBV12-4; CDR3 protein: CASTTPGANRNEQFF
V gene: TRBV19; CDR3 protein: CASRRLAGGLSYNEQFF
V gene: TRBV7-8; CDR3 protein: CASSFDRNYGYTF
V gene: TRBV20-1; CDR3 protein: CSAREGGWQPQHF
V gene: TRBV20-1; CDR3 protein: CSARKAGLYNTEAFF
V gene: TRBV27; CDR3 protein: CASSPRQLLSYEQYF
V gene: TRBV18; CDR3 protein: CASSPRLGDLNTEAFF
V gene: TRBV19; CDR3 protein: CASSMRGHTDTQYF
V gene: TRBV5-4; CDR3 protein: CASSLGGGRNYNEQFF
V gene: TRBV7-7; CDR3 protein: CASSANQDLPLHF
V gene: TRBV20-1; CDR3 protein: CSAREWTSGTNEQFF
V gene: TRBV7-9; CDR3 protein: CASNSGTAPRGQYF
V gene: TRBV7-2; CDR3 protein: CASSRDRTDTQYF
V gene: TRBV7-2; CDR3 protein: CASSLRTSGYNTGELFF
V gene: TRBV2; CDR3 protein: CAAGRSWAGRSQETQYF
V gene: TRBV20-1; CDR3 protein: CSARFGRGVGNEQFF
V gene: TRBV24-1; CDR3 protein: CATSASYAWIYNEQFF
V gene: TRBV9; CDR3 protein: CASSVPRGGGSSYNEQFF
V gene: TRBV7-9; CDR3 protein: CASSSRTRSYNEQFF
V gene: TRBV20-1; CDR3 protein: CSAKVPGATYEQYF
V gene: TRBV10-3; CDR3 protein: CAIKGQWAYEQYF
V gene: TRBV25-1; CDR3 protein: CASSRGAKNIQYF
V gene: TRBV4-2; CDR3 protein: CASSQDYYQSTDTQYF
V gene: TRBV7-9; CDR3 protein: CASSLRPPGVKMNTEAFF
V gene: TRBV19; CDR3 protein: CASRSVAGALYIQYF
V gene: TRBV4-3; CDR3 protein: CASSRRGREKLFF
V gene: TRBV7-9; CDR3 protein: CASSPGGGRKYF
V gene: TRBV7-9; CDR3 protein: CASSQGAQTQYF
V gene: TRBV7-2; CDR3 protein: CASSLDRGGTEAFF
V gene: TRBV7-9; CDR3 protein: CASSSWGSYGYTF
V gene: TRBV5-1; CDR3 protein: CASSTAGTSGGGGYEQYF
V gene: TRBV10-3; CDR3 protein: CAISWEGAETQYF
V gene: TRBV7-9; CDR3 protein: CASSDQQGDDSYNEQFF
V gene: TRBV9; CDR3 protein: CASTQGGQLTDTQYF
V gene: TRBV18; CDR3 protein: CASSRLGETQYF
V gene: TRBV10-2; CDR3 protein: CASGREGAGTDTQYF
V gene: TRBV7-9; CDR3 protein: CASSLGRANTGELFF
V gene: TRBV20-1; CDR3 protein: CSARDKGLAGGPYEQYF
V gene: TRBV6-2/TRBV6-3; CDR3 protein: CASSYSGGSNSPLHF
V gene: TRBV28; CDR3 protein: CASSPVGPGQETQYF
V gene: TRBV25-1; CDR3 protein: CASSEYFPPDEAFF
V gene: TRBV10-3; CDR3 protein: CAISTTSGGHGEQFF
V gene: TRBV28; CDR3 protein: CASSTPPHRGNLF
V gene: TRBV20-1; CDR3 protein: CSAPRQGSNTGELFF
V gene: TRBV20-1; CDR3 protein: CSSKDRTANYGYTF
V gene: TRBV3-1; CDR3 protein: CASRGQQLNTEAFF
V gene: TRBV5-1; CDR3 protein: CASSVQTGPNEKLFF
V gene: TRBV7-2; CDR3 protein: CASSPRVGGILYEQYF
V gene: TRBV20-1; CDR3 protein: CSARDAVLGRNTEAFF
V gene: TRBV12-3/TRBV12-4; CDR3 protein: CAFSLVHGDNEKLFF